What follows is one TCR beta chain and its context. The target antigen is unknown. In TCRdb, the 5' RACE reads were re-called with MiXCR into one record per CDR3 protein. The table records more than 400,000 distinct CDR3 sequences, around 15% of them present only once. This specimen comes from a study of identical twins. Study results and limitations: Memory repertoires lacked the insertion deficit that abundant cord blood beta clonotypes showed. When twins shared out-of-frame alpha sequences, those sequences had excess low generation probability.

The germline V gene encodes CDR1 WNHNN and CDR2 SYGVQD (reference sequence). V trimming: 7 bases; J trimming: 10 bases; junction bases outside the gene matches: 11. The CDR3 is made up of 14 amino acids. These same records also appear under a second study, on yellow fever vaccine responses in identical twins. From that second work: Twins reportedly mounted vaccine T cell responses that seemed partly convergent, partly personalized.

The clonotype comes from a woman between 18 and 29 years old in good health. Sequencing was performed on CD4+ T cells sorted from blood. The V gene is TRBV10-1, the J gene TRBJ2-1, with 9 bases identical to TRBD2. The CDR3 loop reads CASIPGLAGSEQFF. The CDR3 nucleotides read TGCGCCAGCATCCCCGGGCTAGCGGGAAGCGAGCAGTTCTTC.